Presented here are 29 T cell receptor beta chains from one specimen sequenced in a study of Graves' ophthalmopathy and Graves' hyperthyroidism. The TCR beta CDR3 regions underwent amplification from RNA transcripts. HTBI primers were used in a first-round RT-PCR, which preceded a second-round multiplex PCR. TCRdb fed the multiplex PCR reads into MiXCR, producing one record per CDR3 protein. The table lists about 480,000 distinct CDR3 sequences, approximately 15% of them singletons, with around 9.8% in the top ten. Sequences were obtained from blood. The receptors here all came from a woman aged 30 to 39 with Graves' ophthalmopathy.

A word on this clonotype: A read error may account for a junction end that differs from germline. The genes are TRBV5-1 and TRBJ2-4, with TRBD1 as a possible D gene (6 bases). Germline CDR1 is SGHRS and CDR2 is YFSETQ. The CDR3 is 15 amino acids. CDR3 sequence reads: CASSWDILAKNIKYF. The CDR3 DNA is TGCGCCAGCAGCTGGGACATCTTAGCCAAAAACATTAAGTACTTC.

This clonotype came up many times. The chain uses TRBV27 and TRBJ1-6; perhaps TRBD1 as D (6 bases). CDR1 and CDR2 from the germline V gene are MNHEY and SMNVEV (reference sequence). V was clipped by 5 bases and J by 14 bases, with 13 bases between them. CDR3 length: 12 amino acids. DNA of the CDR3: TGTGCCAGCAGTGCCGGGACATTCACCCTCCACTTT. It translates to CASSAGTFTLHF.

There are many counts of this clonotype. The V and J genes are TRBV12-3 or TRBV12-4 and TRBJ1-2; D is undetermined. Trimming stripped 3 bases from V and 4 bases from J, with 6 bases between. The CDR3 loop spans 12 amino acids. CDR3 protein: CASSFPGYGYTF. CDR3 coding DNA: TGTGCCAGCAGTTTTCCCGGCTATGGCTACACCTTC.

This clonotype was counted ten times or more. J is TRBJ2-4 and V is TRBV28; TRBD1 matches 7 bases. V lost 2 bases, J lost 7 bases, and 2 bases stayed unmatched. This CDR3 has 13 amino acids. Germline lookup yields CDR1 MDHEN and CDR2 SYDVKM. CDR3 sequence (DNA): TGTGCCAGCAGTTTAGTGACAGGGAACATTCAGTACTTC. It codes for CASSLVTGNIQYF.

This clonotype has only a few counts. The J gene is TRBJ2-7, the V gene TRBV30, with 7 bases that match TRBD2. From germline, CDR1 is GTSNPN and CDR2 SVGIG (reference sequence). V trimming: 0 bases; J trimming: 3 bases; junction bases outside the gene matches: 2. The CDR3 is 13 residues long. CDR3 protein: CAWSVGGDYEQYF. CDR3 nucleotide sequence: TGTGCCTGGAGTGTTGGGGGGGACTACGAGCAGTACTTC.

This clonotype has just one count. The chain couples TRBV6-1 to TRBJ1-2, with 7 bases lining up with TRBD1. V was pared by 4 bases and J by 8 bases, with 7 bases of the junction left unmatched. CDR3 length: 13 amino acids. Germline loops: CDR1 MNHNS, CDR2 SASEGT. In nucleotides, the CDR3 is TGTGCCAGCAGTGGACAGGGAGTTCGCGGCTACACCTTC. This sequence encodes CASSGQGVRGYTF.

This clonotype occurred a few times. The V and J genes are TRBV20-1 and TRBJ2-5; 8 bases agree with TRBD2. This CDR3 region has 15 residues. Germline assignment: CDR1 DFQATT and CDR2 SNEGSKA (reference sequence). V gave up 2 bases and J gave up 4 bases; unmatched junction bases: 9. The CDR3 loop reads CSARSAGGFPETQYF. DNA of the CDR3: TGCAGTGCTAGATCGGCGGGAGGTTTTCCAGAGACCCAGTACTTC.

This clonotype was found many times. This sequence joins TRBV12-3 or TRBV12-4 and TRBJ1-5; 7 bases match TRBD1. This CDR3 has 17 amino acids. The V and J ends lost 4 bases and 0 bases, in that order; junction bases with no gene match: 9. The CDR3: CASSSYFGTDSNQPQHF. CDR3 DNA sequence: TGTGCCAGCAGTTCCTACTTCGGGACAGATAGCAATCAGCCCCAGCATTTT.

Worth noting for this clonotype: An end of the junction differs from the germline gene, which may be a read error. V gene TRBV7-2 combines with J gene TRBJ2-2; TRBD1 or TRBD2 may be the D gene (5 bases each). CDR3 length: 15 amino acids. Germline V gene lookup returns CDR1 SGHTA and CDR2 FQGNSA. The CDR3 DNA follows: TGTGCCAGCAGCTTAGCGGGACCCGCCACCAGGGAGCTGTTTTTT. The encoded protein is CASSLAGPATRELFF.

With regard to this clonotype: This may be a read error, as it is one base from a much larger clone. The V gene is TRBV11-2, the J gene TRBJ2-5, with no clear D. The germline V gene has CDR1 SGHAT and CDR2 FQNNGV. There are 11 residues in the CDR3. The CDR3 DNA is TGTGCCAGCAGCACCCAAGGGACCCAGTACTTC. Translating gives CASSTQGTQYF.

The table lists this clonotype with many counts. CDR3 nucleotide sequence: TGTGCCAGTAAGGGAGGGGACCGGCGGGAGCTGTTTTTT. It codes for CASKGGDRRELFF. J is TRBJ2-2 and V is TRBV11-2, with 7 bases identical to TRBD2. This CDR3 has 13 residues. CDR1 and CDR2 (germline): SGHAT, FQNNGV. The V and J ends lost 9 bases and 9 bases, in that order; junction bases with no gene match: 10.

This clonotype was seen at least ten times. The chain joins TRBV7-8 to TRBJ2-7; D might be TRBD1 or TRBD2, each matching 5 bases. The CDR3 contains 15 residues. The germline V gene encodes CDR1 SGHVS and CDR2 FQNEAQ. Deletions cut 5 bases from V and 2 bases from J, with 16 bases between. The CDR3 DNA sequence: TGTGCCAGCAGCGTCACCGGGACCTCTACCTACGAGCAGTACTTC. Protein product: CASSVTGTSTYEQYF.

This clonotype was seen many times. The genes are TRBV12-3 or TRBV12-4 and TRBJ1-3; 7 bases are a match to TRBD1. Germline trimming cut 6 bases from V and 7 bases from J; bases unmatched to any gene: 6. CDR3 length: 13 amino acids. In DNA, the CDR3 is TGTGCCAGCAGCTCGACAGGGAGTAACACCATATATTTT. Translated: CASSSTGSNTIYF.

The chain combines TRBV4-2 with TRBJ2-2; 9 bases map to TRBD1. Germline V lookup: CDR1 LGHNA, CDR2 YNFKEQ. Germline trimming cut 0 bases from V and 6 bases from J; bases unmatched to any gene: 8. This CDR3 is 17 amino acids long. CDR3 in DNA: TGTGCCAGCAGCCAAGATCTGGGGACAGGGTGGGCCGGGGAGCTGTTTTTT. It translates to CASSQDLGTGWAGELFF.

There are many counts of this clonotype. This chain links TRBV7-8 with TRBJ2-7, with 8 bases aligning to TRBD2. The CDR3 runs to 17 residues. Germline trimming cut 3 bases from V and 0 bases from J; bases unmatched to any gene: 10. The V gene's germline CDR1 is SGHVS and CDR2 FQNEAQ. CDR3 protein: CASSLAGGTTYSYEQYF. DNA for the CDR3: TGTGCCAGCAGCTTGGCGGGGGGAACGACATACTCCTACGAGCAGTACTTC.

This clonotype was counted many times. The rearrangement links TRBV5-1 to TRBJ2-2; D is undetermined. Germline values: CDR1 SGHRS, CDR2 YFSETQ. The CDR3 runs 15 residues. The V gene lost 2 bases and the J gene lost 7 bases, with 15 bases spanning the gap. The CDR3 loop is CASSLVADGIGELFF. CDR3 nucleotides: TGCGCCAGCAGCTTAGTGGCGGACGGTATCGGGGAGCTGTTTTTT. Complete variable domain (other parts from reference TRBV5-1 and TRBJ2-2): KAGVTQTPRYLIKTRGQQVTLSCSPISGHRSVSWYQQTPGQGLQFLFEYFSETQRNKGNFPGRFSGRQFSNSRSEMNVSTLELGDSALYLCASSLVADGIGELFFGEGSRLTVL.

This clonotype was observed many times. This rearrangement joins TRBV7-6 to TRBJ2-5; D uncertain. The CDR3 length is 13 residues. Germline CDR1 reads SGHVS; CDR2 reads FNYEAQ. V gave up 1 base and J gave up 5 bases, with 8 bases separating them. The CDR3 nucleotides are TGTGCCAGCAGCTTAGAGTTGCGGGAGACCCAGTACTTC. Protein product: CASSLELRETQYF. The entire variable domain, with the rest obtained from reference TRBV7-6 and TRBJ2-5, is as follows: GAGVSQSPRYKVTKRGQDVALRCDPISGHVSLYWYRQALGQGPEFLTYFNYEAQQDKSGLPNDRFSAERPEGSISTLTIQRTEQRDSAMYRCASSLELRETQYFGPGTRLLVL.

This clonotype has at least ten counts. V is TRBV12-3 or TRBV12-4 and J is TRBJ2-7; maybe TRBD1 (5 bases). This CDR3 has 13 amino acids. V lost 5 bases to trimming and J lost 5 bases, with 13 bases between them. The CDR3 loop is CASSRLGVHEQYF. The CDR3 bases are TGTGCCAGCAGTCGATTAGGGGTCCACGAGCAGTACTTC.

This clonotype has only a few counts. V gene TRBV3-1 combines with J gene TRBJ2-5; 11 bases match TRBD2. The length of the CDR3 is 15 residues. Looked up from germline, CDR1 is LGHDT and CDR2 is YNNKEL (reference sequence). The ends lost 5 bases at V and 4 bases at J; junction bases unmatched: 6. DNA for the CDR3: TGTGCCAGCAGCACCCGACTAGCGGGGCGAGAGACCCAGTACTTC. This sequence encodes CASSTRLAGRETQYF.

This clonotype showed up many times. The chain has TRBV12-3 or TRBV12-4 and TRBJ1-1, with D possibly being TRBD1 (6 bases). Trimming pared 5 bases from V and 3 bases from J, leaving 10 bases between. The CDR3 is 13 amino acids. CDR3 nucleotide sequence: TGTGCCAGCAGTCTCTCAGGGGACACTGAAGCTTTCTTT. Amino acids: CASSLSGDTEAFF.

This clonotype was picked up many times. The chain combines TRBV6-1 with TRBJ1-5, with 7 nucleotides matching TRBD1. The ends lost 5 bases at V and 2 bases at J; junction bases unmatched: 3. Per the germline V gene, CDR1 is MNHNS and CDR2 is SASEGT. CDR3 length: 14 residues. CDR3 region: CASSPTGGNQPQHF. The CDR3 region has the DNA TGTGCCAGCAGTCCCACAGGGGGCAATCAGCCCCAGCATTTT.

This clonotype was detected ten times or more. V usage is TRBV29-1 and J usage is TRBJ1-1; tentatively, D is TRBD1 (5 bases). CDR1 is SQVTM and CDR2 is ANQGSEA in the germline V gene. Trimming removed 4 bases at V and 4 bases at J, with 7 bases between. The CDR3 consists of 11 residues. In DNA, the CDR3 is TGCAGCGTTGCGAGGGGCACTGAAGCTTTCTTT. This translates into CSVARGTEAFF.

The chain employs TRBV6-5 and TRBJ1-1; D is ambiguous. Germline V lookup: CDR1 MNHEY, CDR2 SVGAGI. V was trimmed by 2 bases and J by 3 bases, leaving 10 bases between them. The length of the CDR3 is 14 residues. CDR3: CASSYGVADTEAFF. CDR3 bases: TGTGCCAGCAGTTACGGGGTAGCGGACACTGAAGCTTTCTTT.

The chain carries TRBV11-2 and TRBJ2-5; the D is unclear. Germline values: CDR1 SGHAT, CDR2 FQNNGV. V was trimmed by 3 bases and J by 11 bases, leaving 16 bases between them. The CDR3 loop spans 13 amino acids. This CDR3 reads CASSFSQAQEQYF. The CDR3 nucleotides are TGTGCCAGCAGCTTTTCCCAAGCGCAGGAACAGTACTTC.

At least ten counts were recorded for this clonotype. The chain links TRBV29-1 to TRBJ2-5; D not certain. CDR3 length equals 11 residues. Per germline, CDR1 SQVTM and CDR2 ANQGSEA. The V gene lost 4 bases and the J gene lost 4 bases, with 7 bases spanning the gap. The CDR3: CSVGDGETQYF. Written as DNA, the CDR3 is TGCAGCGTTGGAGACGGAGAGACCCAGTACTTC.

The chain employs TRBV19 and TRBJ1-5; 7 nucleotides agree with TRBD1. V gave up 4 bases and J gave up 3 bases; unmatched junction bases: 3. The CDR3 is 14 residues long. CDR1 is LNHDA, CDR2 SQIVND, per germline (reference sequence). CDR3 residues: CASSKGTVNQPQHF. In DNA form, the CDR3 reads TGTGCCAGTAGTAAGGGGACAGTCAATCAGCCCCAGCATTTT.

This clonotype was seen ten or more times. The chain couples TRBV6-1 to TRBJ1-1, with D unresolved. The CDR3 loop spans 12 amino acids. The germline V and J ends were trimmed by 3 bases and 4 bases, with 6 bases remaining between them. Germline CDR1 is MNHNS and CDR2 is SASEGT. This CDR3 reads CASSERGTEAFF. The CDR3 DNA reads TGTGCCAGCAGTGAGAGAGGCACTGAAGCTTTCTTT.

This clonotype was seen ten or more times. The chain joins TRBV30 to TRBJ2-7, with D unclear. This CDR3 is built from 13 residues. Trimming pared 1 base from V and 0 bases from J, leaving 7 bases between. Germline loops: CDR1 GTSNPN, CDR2 SVGIG (reference sequence). CDR3 sequence reads: CAWSEKDSYEQYF. Here the CDR3 DNA reads TGTGCCTGGAGTGAGAAGGACTCCTACGAGCAGTACTTC.

This clonotype was counted between two and nine times. The junction departs from the called germline gene at one end, perhaps through a read error. The rearrangement uses TRBV27 and TRBJ2-5; 9 nucleotides agree with TRBD1. The CDR3 is 13 amino acids. Germline assignment: CDR1 MNHEY and CDR2 SMNVEV (reference sequence). The CDR3 sequence is CASSWTGEETKYF. The CDR3 coding sequence is TGTGCCAGCAGTTGGACAGGGGAAGAGACCAAGTACTTC.